Each of the 13 T cell receptor beta chains below was sequenced from the same sample in a study of cytomegalovirus exposure and HLA in healthy donors. The repertoire was sequenced with immunoSEQ multiplex PCR; TCRdb's copy has only in-frame clones and lacks some. The table has 100,000 to 150,000 clones, approximately 91% seen once. Sequencing input: PBMCs. The origin of the receptors is a man aged 30-40 years in good health and CMV-seronegative.

The rearrangement links TRBV11-2 to TRBJ2-1; 8 bases match TRBD2. The CDR3 is 16 residues long. The germline CDR1 and CDR2 sequences are SGHAT and FQNNGV. The V and J ends lost 7 bases and 3 bases, in that order; junction bases with no gene match: 11. CDR3 in amino acids: CASNGAGGSIYNEQFF. CDR3 DNA sequence: TGTGCCAGCAACGGGGCGGGAGGATCGATCTACAATGAGCAGTTCTTC.

This chain uses TRBV7-6 with TRBJ2-1, with a possible D match to TRBD1 (5 bases). V was shortened by 5 bases and J by 8 bases, with 13 bases between the two germline ends. Germline V gene lookup returns CDR1 SGHVS and CDR2 FNYEAQ. The CDR3 has 13 residues. The CDR3 sequence: CASSTPTRDEQFF. The CDR3 DNA is TGTGCCAGCAGCACTCCTACCAGGGATGAGCAGTTCTTC.

The chain recombines TRBV19 with TRBJ1-5; D remains unclear. V shed 1 base and J shed 11 bases, with 12 bases lying between them. From germline, CDR1 is LNHDA and CDR2 SQIVND (reference sequence). The CDR3 runs 13 residues. Written as DNA, the CDR3 is TGTGCCAGTAGTATAGCTAGTCTGAAGTCCCAGCATTTT. Amino acids: CASSIASLKSQHF.

The chain has TRBV19 and TRBJ1-3; TRBD1 agrees at 10 bases. J was trimmed by 0 bases and V by 9 bases; bases with no gene match: 2. The CDR3 is made up of 14 amino acids. The germline V gene encodes CDR1 LNHDA and CDR2 SQIVND (reference sequence). The DNA for the CDR3 is TGTGCCAGCGACAGGGGGCCCTCTGGAAACACCATATATTTT. Translating gives CASDRGPSGNTIYF.

CDR3: CATSRDNGLSGNTIYF. DNA of the CDR3: TGTGCCACCAGCAGAGATAACGGACTCTCTGGAAACACCATATATTTT. The chain uses TRBV15 and TRBJ1-3; D gene uncertain. This CDR3 contains 16 residues. Germline V lookup: CDR1 LNHNV, CDR2 YYDKDF (reference sequence). The V end was cut by 0 bases, the J end by 0 bases, with 9 bases between.

V and J are TRBV5-6 and TRBJ2-7; 7 nucleotides match TRBD2. J gave up 3 bases and V 5 bases, and 8 bases lay outside the gene matches. There are 14 residues in the CDR3. The germline CDR1 and CDR2 sequences are SGHDT and YYEEEE. CDR3 DNA sequence: TGTGCCAGCAGACCGCCGGGACTACACTACGAGCAGTACTTC. This translates into CASRPPGLHYEQYF.

The table lists this clone with a count of one. CDR3 loop: CASSQLWEGDTGELFF. CDR3 nucleotide sequence: TGCGCCAGCAGCCAGTTGTGGGAGGGCGACACCGGGGAGCTGTTTTTT. This sequence joins TRBV4-1 and TRBJ2-2; 7 nucleotides agree with TRBD2. The CDR3 contains 16 residues. CDR1 MGHRA and CDR2 YSYEKL come from the germline V gene. Trimming took 3 bases from V and 3 from J; bases not matched to a gene: 7.

This chain uses TRBV15 with TRBJ2-2; 8 nucleotides match TRBD1. Germline CDR1 reads LNHNV; CDR2 reads YYDKDF (reference sequence). V lost 5 bases, J lost 3 bases, and 8 bases stayed unmatched. The CDR3 runs to 16 residues. The CDR3 DNA is TGTGCCACCAGCCATTTCGCAGGGGGCGACACCGGGGAGCTGTTTTTT. Protein sequence: CATSHFAGGDTGELFF. Filled out from reference TRBV15 and TRBJ2-2, the complete variable domain reads DAMVIQNPRYQVTQFGKPVTLSCSQTLNHNVMYWYQQKSSQAPKLLFHYYDKDFNNEADTPDNFQSRRPNTSFCFLDIRSPGLGDTAMYLCATSHFAGGDTGELFFGEGSRLTVL.

The chain couples TRBV15 to TRBJ1-4, with 8 bases fitting TRBD1. This CDR3 has 17 amino acids. Germline loops: CDR1 LNHNV, CDR2 YYDKDF (reference sequence). Trimming removed 6 bases from V and 8 bases from J; junction bases left unmatched: 17. The CDR3 region has the DNA TGTGCCACCAGGAACCCACTTGAGTCCCGGGACAGGGAAAAACTGTTTTTT. This gives the protein CATRNPLESRDREKLFF.

This chain connects TRBV6-7 to TRBJ2-3, with 8 bases matching TRBD2. TRBV6-7 is an open reading frame, and its role is uncertain. There are 14 residues in the CDR3. J was trimmed by 4 bases and V by 6 bases; bases with no gene match: 6. The CDR3 loop reads CASRKTSVADTQYF. CDR3 DNA sequence: TGTGCCAGCAGAAAGACTAGCGTCGCAGATACGCAGTATTTT.

The rearrangement uses TRBV7-9 and TRBJ2-3, with TRBD2 identical over 10 bases. CDR1 is SEHNR, CDR2 FQNEAQ, per germline (reference sequence). J lost 6 bases, V lost 5 bases, and 11 bases had no gene match. The CDR3 consists of 16 residues. The CDR3 reads CASSPSGRAPSDTQYF. CDR3 bases: TGTGCCAGCAGCCCCAGCGGGAGGGCCCCCAGTGATACGCAGTATTTT. The entire variable domain, with the rest obtained from reference TRBV7-9 and TRBJ2-3, is as follows: DTGVSQNPRHKITKRGQNVTFRCDPISEHNRLYWYRQTLGQGPEFLTYFQNEAQLEKSRLLSDRFSAERPKGSFSTLEIQRTEQGDSAMYLCASSPSGRAPSDTQYFGPGTRLTVL.

The rearrangement joins TRBV27 to TRBJ2-1; D is unclear. Trimming took off 5 bases at V and 0 bases at J, with 11 bases between the two ends. The CDR3 length is 15 residues. Germline V gene sequence: CDR1 MNHEY, CDR2 SMNVEV (reference sequence). The DNA for the CDR3 is TGTGCCAGCAGTCCACCCCTTAGCTCCTACAATGAGCAGTTCTTC. It is translated as CASSPPLSSYNEQFF.

CDR3 coding DNA: TGCAGCGTTGTAAAGGAGTACCAAGAGACCCAGTACTTC. Translated, it gives CSVVKEYQETQYF. The V and J genes are TRBV29-1 and TRBJ2-5, with unresolved D. Trimming took off 4 bases at V and 0 bases at J, with 9 bases between the two ends. Germline V gene lookup returns CDR1 SQVTM and CDR2 ANQGSEA. The CDR3 is 13 amino acids.